The rows below give T cell receptor beta chains drawn from one sample of a study of T cell changes during pregnancy in multiple sclerosis. Clones were sequenced by immunoSEQ multiplex PCR, and TCRdb holds only the in-frame ones, with some missing. The sample records over 45,000 clones, around 94% being singletons. The sample consisted of CD4+ T cells from peripheral blood mononuclear cells, taken in the second trimester of pregnancy. The receptors here all came from a female donor in good health, enrolled as a control in a pregnancy study. Both conserved end residues are part of each CDR3. A D gene is named only where the DNA matches it firmly. Some rows have no size entry. The others give once, few or many, or a class for an expanded clone.

NA	TRBV5-8	TRBJ2-5	NA	TGTGCCAGCAGTTCCACAGGCCGGGAGACCCAGTACTTC	CASSSTGRETQYF
NA	TRBV15	TRBJ2-7	TRBD2	TGTGCCACCAGCAGAGAAAGGTCGGGGAGGGCGACTTCCTACGAGCAGTACTTC	CATSRERSGRATSYEQYF
NA	TRBV10-3	TRBJ2-5	NA	TGTGCCATCAGTTTGGAGGGGCCAGAGACCCAGTACTTC	CAISLEGPETQYF
NA	TRBV19	TRBJ1-1	TRBD1	TGTGCCAGCAGCAGGGGGACTAACACTGAAGCTTTCTTT	CASSRGTNTEAFF
NA	TRBV4-3	TRBJ1-1	NA	TGCGCCAGCAGCCAAGTTAGAGAGGGTCTAGCTGAAGCTTTCTTT	CASSQVREGLAEAFF
NA	TRBV7-8	TRBJ2-7	TRBD1	TGTGCCAGCAGGGAGAGCCGGACAGGGGGAGGGGAGCAGTACTTC	CASRESRTGGGEQYF
NA	TRBV27	TRBJ2-3	NA	TGTGCCAGCAGTTCCGAGTTCATAGATACGCAGTATTTT	CASSSEFIDTQYF
NA	TRBV27	TRBJ2-5	TRBD2	TGTGCCAGCAGTTTGAGCGGGAGGCAGACCCAGTACTTC	CASSLSGRQTQYF
NA	TRBV19	TRBJ2-5	TRBD2	TGTGCCATACGGACTAGCGGGGAAGAGACCCAGTACTTC	CAIRTSGEETQYF
NA	TRBV6-5	TRBJ2-7	NA	TGTGCCAGCAGTTCACCAGCGACCTACGAGCAGTACTTC	CASSSPATYEQYF
once	TRBV6-1	TRBJ2-5	NA	TGTGCCAGCAGTAAGGGAGGGGGTTTATGGGAGACCCAGTACTTC	CASSKGGGLWETQYF
NA	TRBV28	TRBJ1-1	NA	TGTGCCAGCAGTTTAGCGATTCAGGGGAAAGCTTTCTTT	CASSLAIQGKAFF
NA	TRBV4-3	TRBJ2-3	NA	TGCGCCAGCAGCCAAGATCTAGAGGATACGCAGTATTTT	CASSQDLEDTQYF
NA	TRBV5-5	TRBJ1-1	TRBD1	TGTGCCAGCAGCGTGACAGGGCTACTGAACACTGAAGCTTTCTTT	CASSVTGLLNTEAFF
NA	TRBV5-1	TRBJ1-4	TRBD1	TGCGCCAGCAGCTTGGCCCCGACAGGGGCTAATGAAAAACTGTTTTTT	CASSLAPTGANEKLFF
NA	TRBV29-1	TRBJ2-3	TRBD2	TGCAGCGTTGCGGCTAGCGGGAGGGCAAATTTGGGGACAGATACGCAGTATTTT	CSVAASGRANLGTDTQYF
NA	TRBV9	TRBJ1-4	TRBD1	TGTGCCAGCAGCGCCTCAGGGGGAGTTAATGAAAAACTGTTTTTT	CASSASGGVNEKLFF
NA	TRBV12-5	TRBJ2-5	TRBD2	TGTGCTAGTGGTTTGGTCAAGCGGGAGGGCCGGGTGAGGGGGTACTTC	CASGLVKREGRVRGYF
NA	TRBV18	TRBJ1-4	TRBD1	TGTGCCAGCTCCCATGGACAGGGACGTACTAATGAAAAACTGTTTTTT	CASSHGQGRTNEKLFF
NA	TRBV7-3	TRBJ2-1	TRBD2	TGTGCCAGCAGCTTGAGGACTAGCGGGATCGATGAGCAGTTCTTC	CASSLRTSGIDEQFF
NA	TRBV2	TRBJ2-2	TRBD2	TGTGCCATCCCGACTAGCGGGACTGCGGCCGGGGAGCTGTTTTTT	CAIPTSGTAAGELFF
NA	TRBV9	TRBJ2-5	TRBD2	TGTGCCAGCAGCGTAGACGGGTCACCGGGAGGCCAAGAGACCCAGTACTTC	CASSVDGSPGGQETQYF
NA	TRBV4-2	TRBJ2-4	NA	TGTGCCAGCAGCCAAGCCACGGTACTAGCCAAAAACATTCAGTACTTC	CASSQATVLAKNIQYF
NA	TRBV2	TRBJ2-1	TRBD2	TGTGCCAGCAGTGAGTCTAGCGGGAGGGCAGGCAATGAGCAGTTCTTC	CASSESSGRAGNEQFF
NA	TRBV19	TRBJ2-7	TRBD1	TGTGCCACCCGGACAGGGATCGACCCCTACGAGCAGTACTTC	CATRTGIDPYEQYF
once	TRBV19	TRBJ1-1	TRBD1	TGTGCCAGTAGTGGCCTGGACAGGGGTTTTCACACTGAAGCTTTCTTT	CASSGLDRGFHTEAFF
NA	TRBV28	TRBJ1-1	NA	TGTGCCAGCAGTTTATTGGCGGGGGGTACTGAAGCTTTCTTT	CASSLLAGGTEAFF
NA	TRBV5-1	TRBJ1-4	NA	TGCGCCAGCAGCTTGTCGGGGGGAACTAATGAAAAACTGTTTTTT	CASSLSGGTNEKLFF
NA	TRBV7-2	TRBJ1-2	TRBD1	TGTGCCAGCAGCCCGAGAGGTGGACAGGGGGCGGGGGGCTACACCTTC	CASSPRGGQGAGGYTF
once	TRBV4-1	TRBJ2-4	NA	TGCGCCAGCAGCCATGTGGGAAAGCGGACTCAAAACATTCAGTACTTC	CASSHVGKRTQNIQYF